This T cell receptor (beta chain) was captured in a study of blood T cell repertoires in COVID-19. The overall study: Some COVID-19 samples were acute and others convalescent; all came from the United States, Italy and Spain. Sources were T cells, B-cell-depleted T cells, or PBMCs; the material itself was cDNA or gDNA.

As processed by the authors: Amplification with reference gene primers provided the estimates of nucleated cell counts. Measured with immunoSEQ multiplex PCR; TCRdb has only the in-frame clones, and not every one. The DNA was the basis for D and trimming; V, J and clone size are from that table. This repertoire shows fewer than 250,000 clones, around 83% found once; its top ten account for around 7.2%. This clone was counted a single time. The source is a woman between 45 and 60 years old with acute or convalescent COVID-19. Sequenced input: peripheral blood.

The CDR3 protein is CASSPSGSTNHEQYF. The CDR3 DNA is TGTGCCAGCTCACCTAGCGGGAGTACTAACCACGAGCAGTACTTC. The chain combines TRBV18 with TRBJ2-7, with TRBD2 matching over 9 bases. V lost 3 bases, J lost 5 bases, and 8 bases stayed unmatched. The CDR3 contains 15 residues. From germline, CDR1 is KGHSH and CDR2 LQKENI.